This TCR beta chain derives from a study of blood T cells in healthy people across ages. Total RNA was isolated from each sample in quantities of at least 6 micrograms. The V and J ends lost 3 bases and 6 bases respectively, with 14 bases between them. The CDR3 covers 13 residues. Per the germline V gene, CDR1 is GTSNPN and CDR2 is SVGIG (reference sequence). This clonotype was counted a single time. Together with a sample-barcoded 5' primer, a J-beta primer mix was included in a second PCR lasting about 7 to 11 cycles. MiXCR, applied by TCRdb to the 5' RACE reads, yields one record per CDR3 protein. The data hold about 700,000 distinct CDR3 sequences, with about 30% observed a single time.

The chain couples TRBV30 to TRBJ1-2, with D hard to call. The clonotype was recovered from an elderly woman in good health. Source material: blood. CDR3 in DNA: TGTGCCTGGAGCGTGAACGCAGGAGATGGCTACACCTTC. This gives the protein CAWSVNAGDGYTF.